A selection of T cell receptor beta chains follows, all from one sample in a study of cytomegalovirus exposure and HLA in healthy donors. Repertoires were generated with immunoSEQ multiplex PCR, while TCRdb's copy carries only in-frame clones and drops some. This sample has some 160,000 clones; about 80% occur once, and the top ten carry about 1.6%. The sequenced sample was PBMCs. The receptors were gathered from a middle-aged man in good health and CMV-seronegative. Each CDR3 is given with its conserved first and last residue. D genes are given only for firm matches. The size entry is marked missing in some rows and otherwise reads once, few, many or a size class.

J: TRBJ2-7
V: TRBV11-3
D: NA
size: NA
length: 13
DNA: TGTGCCAGCAGCTTAGGGCTTGCCTACGAGCAGTACTTC
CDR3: CASSLGLAYEQYF

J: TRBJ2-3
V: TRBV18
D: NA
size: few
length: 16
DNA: TGTGCCAGCTCACCAGTTCTAATAGGAGGCGGCGATACGCAGTATTTT
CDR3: CASSPVLIGGGDTQYF

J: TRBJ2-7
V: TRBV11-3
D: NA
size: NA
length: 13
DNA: TGTGCCAGCAGCCGCGGACAGACATACGAGCAGTACTTC
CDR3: CASSRGQTYEQYF

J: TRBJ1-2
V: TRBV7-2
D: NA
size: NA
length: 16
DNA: TGTGCCAGCAGCTTAGACGGTGAGGGCGGCATCTATGGCTACACCTTC
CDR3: CASSLDGEGGIYGYTF

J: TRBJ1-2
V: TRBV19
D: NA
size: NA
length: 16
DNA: TGTGCCAGTAGTACCACCCCAGGACAGCCAGGGTATGGCTACACCTTC
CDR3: CASSTTPGQPGYGYTF

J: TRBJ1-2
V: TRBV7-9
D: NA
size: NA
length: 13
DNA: TGTGCCAGCAGCTTAGAATCAGGGTATGGCTACACCTTC
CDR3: CASSLESGYGYTF

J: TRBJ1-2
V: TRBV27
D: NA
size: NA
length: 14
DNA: TGTGCCAGCAGTTTATACCAGGGGCCTGGCGGCTACACCTTC
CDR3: CASSLYQGPGGYTF

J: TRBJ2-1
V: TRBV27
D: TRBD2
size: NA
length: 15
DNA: TGTGCCAGCAGTTTTACTAGCGGGATTTTCGATGAGCAGTTCTTC
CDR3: CASSFTSGIFDEQFF

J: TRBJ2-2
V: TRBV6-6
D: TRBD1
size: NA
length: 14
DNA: TGTGCCAGCAGTCCAACAGACAGGGCCGGGGAGCTGTTTTTT
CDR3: CASSPTDRAGELFF

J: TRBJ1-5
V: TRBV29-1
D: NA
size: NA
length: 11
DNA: TGCAGCGTTGAAGACAAGGCGGCCCAGCATTTT
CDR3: CSVEDKAAQHF

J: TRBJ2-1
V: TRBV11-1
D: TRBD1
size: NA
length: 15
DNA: TGTGCCAGCAGCCCGCCCGGGACAGGACGAGATGAGCAGTTCTTC
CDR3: CASSPPGTGRDEQFF

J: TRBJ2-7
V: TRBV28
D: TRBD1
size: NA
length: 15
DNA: TGTGCCAGCAGCTTAAGTCCGACAGGGCGATACGAGCAGTACTTC
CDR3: CASSLSPTGRYEQYF

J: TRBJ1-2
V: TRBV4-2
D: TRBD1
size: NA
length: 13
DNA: TGTGCCAGCAGCCAACGGACAGGGGACGGCTACACCTTC
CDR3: CASSQRTGDGYTF

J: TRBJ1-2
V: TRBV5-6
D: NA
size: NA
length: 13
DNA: TGTGCCAGCAGCCCATGGAGGAACTATGGCTACACCTTC
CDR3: CASSPWRNYGYTF

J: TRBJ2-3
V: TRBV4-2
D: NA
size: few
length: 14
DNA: TGTGCCAGCAGCCAAGGGGGGGACACAGATACGCAGTATTTT
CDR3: CASSQGGDTDTQYF

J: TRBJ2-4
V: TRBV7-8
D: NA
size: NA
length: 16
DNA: TGTGCCAGCAGCTTCTCAGGGGGGATGGCCAAAAACATTCAGTACTTC
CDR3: CASSFSGGMAKNIQYF

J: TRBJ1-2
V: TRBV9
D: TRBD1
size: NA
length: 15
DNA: TGTGCCAGCAGCGTCGGACAGGATCCTAACTATGGCTACACCTTC
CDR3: CASSVGQDPNYGYTF

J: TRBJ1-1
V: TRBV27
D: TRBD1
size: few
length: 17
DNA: TGTGCCAGCAGTTTACGATATTCGGGACAGATGAACACTGAAGCTTTCTTT
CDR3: CASSLRYSGQMNTEAFF

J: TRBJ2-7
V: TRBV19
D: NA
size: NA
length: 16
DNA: TGTGCCAGTAGTAAGCCCACAGGCTATGGCTCCTACGAGCAGTACTTC
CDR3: CASSKPTGYGSYEQYF

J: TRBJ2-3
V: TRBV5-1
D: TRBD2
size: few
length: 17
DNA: TGCGCCAGCAGCCAGGGGACTAGCGGGACTCCCGCAGATACGCAGTATTTT
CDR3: CASSQGTSGTPADTQYF

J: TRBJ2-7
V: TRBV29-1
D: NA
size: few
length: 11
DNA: TGCAGCGTTGATCAGGGGTACGAGCAGTACTTC
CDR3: CSVDQGYEQYF

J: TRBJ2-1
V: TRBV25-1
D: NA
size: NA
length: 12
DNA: TGTGCCAGCAGGACCCCCGGGGATGAGCAGTTCTTC
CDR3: CASRTPGDEQFF

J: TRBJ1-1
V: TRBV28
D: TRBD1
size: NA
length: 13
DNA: TGTGCCAGCAGTTTCAGGGGGACAACTGAAGCTTTCTTT
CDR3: CASSFRGTTEAFF

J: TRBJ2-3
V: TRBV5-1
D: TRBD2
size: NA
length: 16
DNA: TGCGCCAGCAGCGGGGATAGCGGGAGACCCACAGATACGCAGTATTTT
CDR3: CASSGDSGRPTDTQYF

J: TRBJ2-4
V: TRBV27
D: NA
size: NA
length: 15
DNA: TGTGCCAGCAGTTTAGCGGTAACAGCCAAAAACATTCAGTACTTC
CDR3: CASSLAVTAKNIQYF

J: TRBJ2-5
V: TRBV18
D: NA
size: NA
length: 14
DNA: TGTGCCAGCTCACCCCCGGACGGCGGCCAGGGCCAGTACTTC
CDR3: CASSPPDGGQGQYF

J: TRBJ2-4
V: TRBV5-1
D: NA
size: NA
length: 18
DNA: TGCGCCAGCAGCTTTTCCCCTCGGTTCACTTTAGCCAAAAACATTCAGTACTTC
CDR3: CASSFSPRFTLAKNIQYF

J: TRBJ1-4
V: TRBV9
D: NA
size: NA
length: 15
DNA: TGTGCCAGCAGCGAAGGAGCCGCAACTAATGAAAAACTGTTTTTT
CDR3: CASSEGAATNEKLFF

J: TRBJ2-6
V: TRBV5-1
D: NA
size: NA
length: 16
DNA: TGCGCCAGCAGCTTGGAGAGGGTCTCTGGGGCCAACGTCCTGACTTTC
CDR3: CASSLERVSGANVLTF

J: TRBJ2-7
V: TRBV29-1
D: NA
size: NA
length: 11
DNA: TGCAGCGTCTACAGGGCGAGAGAGCAGTACTTC
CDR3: CSVYRAREQYF

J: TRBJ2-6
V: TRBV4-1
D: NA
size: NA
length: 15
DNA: TGCGCCAGCAGCCTCTCACCACCTGGGGCCAACGGCCTGACTTTC
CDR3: CASSLSPPGANGLTF

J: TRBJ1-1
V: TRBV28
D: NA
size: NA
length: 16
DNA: TGTGCCAGCAGTCATACAACAAGGACAGCTAAAACTGAAGCTTTCTTT
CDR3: CASSHTTRTAKTEAFF

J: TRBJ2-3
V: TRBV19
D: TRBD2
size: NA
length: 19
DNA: TGTGCCAGTAGTATCCCCAGGGCTGTAGCGGGAGTCCCCACAGATACGCAGTATTTT
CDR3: CASSIPRAVAGVPTDTQYF

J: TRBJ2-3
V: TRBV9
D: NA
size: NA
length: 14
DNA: TGTGCCAGCAGCCCCCTCACAGGGACAGATACGCAGTATTTT
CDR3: CASSPLTGTDTQYF

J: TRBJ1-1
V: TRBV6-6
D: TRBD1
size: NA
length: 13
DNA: TGTGCCAGCATCCTAACAGGGGACACTGAAGCTTTCTTT
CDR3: CASILTGDTEAFF

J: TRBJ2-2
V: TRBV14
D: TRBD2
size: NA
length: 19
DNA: TGTGCCAGCAGCCCTAGATCGGGACTAGCGGGAGTTAAGGCCGGGGAGCTGTTTTTT
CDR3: CASSPRSGLAGVKAGELFF

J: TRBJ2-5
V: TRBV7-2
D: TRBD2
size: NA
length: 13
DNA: TGTGCCAGCAGCTTCGGGGGAGGGGAGACCCAGTACTTC
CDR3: CASSFGGGETQYF

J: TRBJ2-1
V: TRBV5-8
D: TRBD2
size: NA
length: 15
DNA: TGTGCCAGCTTCTTGAGCGGGAACTCCTACAATGAGCAGTTCTTC
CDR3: CASFLSGNSYNEQFF

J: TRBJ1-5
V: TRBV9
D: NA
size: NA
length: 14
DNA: TGTGCCAGCAGCGTAGGCCCAGGCGTCCGGCCCCAGCATTTT
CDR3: CASSVGPGVRPQHF

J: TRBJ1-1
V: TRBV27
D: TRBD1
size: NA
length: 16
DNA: TGTGCCAGCAGGGGGGACAGGACAATCATGAACACTGAAGCTTTCTTT
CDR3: CASRGDRTIMNTEAFF

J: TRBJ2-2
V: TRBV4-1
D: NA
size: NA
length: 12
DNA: TGCGCCAGCAGCCAAGAACTCGGGGAGCTGTTTTTT
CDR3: CASSQELGELFF

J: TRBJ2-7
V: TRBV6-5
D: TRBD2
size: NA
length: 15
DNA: TGTGCCAGCAGTTATAAACTAGCGGGCTCCTACGAGCAGTACTTC
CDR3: CASSYKLAGSYEQYF

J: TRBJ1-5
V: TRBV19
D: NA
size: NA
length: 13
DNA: TGTGCCAGTACGGGGGACAGCAATCAGCCCCAGCATTTT
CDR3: CASTGDSNQPQHF

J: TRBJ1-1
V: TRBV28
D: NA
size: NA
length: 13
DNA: TGTGCCAGCAGTCCCGCGGGGGGGACTGAAGCTTTCTTT
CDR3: CASSPAGGTEAFF

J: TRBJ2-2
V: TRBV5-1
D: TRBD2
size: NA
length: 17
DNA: TGCGCCAGCAGTTTCGCACTAGCGGGAGGGCCCCCCGGGGAGCTGTTTTTT
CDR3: CASSFALAGGPPGELFF

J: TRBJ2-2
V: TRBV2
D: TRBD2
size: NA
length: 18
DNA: TGTGCCAGCGATTCGGCTAGCGGGAGGGAACGGAACACCGGGGAGCTGTTTTTT
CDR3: CASDSASGRERNTGELFF

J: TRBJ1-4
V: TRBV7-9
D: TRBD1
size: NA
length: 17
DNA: TGTGCCAGCAGCAAGTGGGGTCGGGGACAGTTAAATGAAAAACTGTTTTTT
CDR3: CASSKWGRGQLNEKLFF

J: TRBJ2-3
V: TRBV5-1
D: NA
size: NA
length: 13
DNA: TGCGCCACCACAAGCGGAGAGGCAGATACGCAGTATTTT
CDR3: CATTSGEADTQYF

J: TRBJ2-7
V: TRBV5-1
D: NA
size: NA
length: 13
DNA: TGCGCCAGCAGCTTGGGCGGAGATTACGAGCAGTACTTC
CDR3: CASSLGGDYEQYF

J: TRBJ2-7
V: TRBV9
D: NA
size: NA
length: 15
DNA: TGTGCCAGCAGCCCCGGCTCAGGGGACACCTACGAGCAGTACTTC
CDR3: CASSPGSGDTYEQYF

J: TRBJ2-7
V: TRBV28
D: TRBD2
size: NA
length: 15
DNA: TGTGCCAGCAGTTCCCCTAGCGGGAGTCTCTACGAGCAGTACTTC
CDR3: CASSSPSGSLYEQYF

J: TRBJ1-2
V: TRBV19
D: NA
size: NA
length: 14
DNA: TGTGCCAGTAGTATTGAAGGAACAGGGCATGGCTACACCTTC
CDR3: CASSIEGTGHGYTF

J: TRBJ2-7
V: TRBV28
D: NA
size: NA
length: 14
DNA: TGTGCCAGCAGTCCCGACTCCGTCTCGAGCGAGCAGTACTTC
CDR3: CASSPDSVSSEQYF